A single sample is the source of the 8 T cell receptor beta chains below, sequenced in a study of early T cells in non-severe SARS-CoV-2 infection (dated by TCRdb to the early 2020s). The library came from 5' RACE. Data came from a NextSeq 500. Using fastp at Q25 and MiXCR, TCRdb reprocessed the public reads and kept productive beta chains. Each CDR3 protein gets just one entry, which takes the most common genes and DNA from the rows behind it. Here the sample has tens of thousands of distinct CDR3 sequences; 9.5% to 15% occur a single time. The ten largest clones represent around 2.6% of the sample. The sequencing used whole blood, collected at baseline. The receptors were sampled from an adult who was a healthcare worker with PCR-confirmed SARS-CoV-2 infection or an uninfected control (not recorded which).

This clonotype was observed a handful of times. CDR3 residues: CASSLQSANYGYTF. DNA for the CDR3: TGTGCCAGCAGCTTACAATCGGCGAACTATGGCTACACCTTC. The genes are TRBV7-9 and TRBJ1-2; D is ambiguous. The CDR3 is made up of 14 amino acids. Trimming took off 2 bases at V and 2 bases at J, with 9 bases between the two ends. Germline V gene data show CDR1 as SEHNR and CDR2 as FQNEAQ (reference sequence).

This chain links TRBV11-2 with TRBJ2-5; 10 bases match TRBD2. The junction had 12 bases not matched to a gene; V was cut back by 6 bases and J by 2 bases. CDR3 length: 17 amino acids. Germline CDR1 reads SGHAT; CDR2 reads FQNNGV. The CDR3 DNA is TGTGCCAGCAGTTCTACCGGGACTAGCGTAATACAAGAGACCCAGTACTTC. It codes for CASSSTGTSVIQETQYF.

V and J are TRBV12-5 and TRBJ1-2, with TRBD1 matching 7 bases. V was pared by 6 bases and J by 4 bases, with 5 bases of the junction left unmatched. CDR1 is LGHNT and CDR2 is FRNRAP in the germline V gene. The CDR3 loop spans 13 amino acids. CDR3 nucleotide sequence: TGTGCTAGTGGAGCGGACAGGACCTATGGCTACACCTTC. Its translation: CASGADRTYGYTF.

The genes are TRBV6-6 and TRBJ2-2; D call uncertain. The germline V gene encodes CDR1 MNHNY and CDR2 SVGAGI (reference sequence). This CDR3 region has 14 residues. Deletions cut 10 bases from V and 0 bases from J, with 12 bases between. This CDR3 reads CATRGAANTGELFF. The CDR3 nucleotides read TGTGCCACCAGAGGCGCGGCGAACACCGGGGAGCTGTTTTTT.

A few counts support this clonotype. The chain has TRBV7-2 and TRBJ1-2, with TRBD1 as a possible D gene (6 bases). The ends were cut back, 1 base at V and 2 bases at J, with 14 bases in the middle. CDR1 and CDR2 (germline): SGHTA, FQGNSA. This CDR3 spans 16 amino acids. DNA for the CDR3: TGTGCCAGCAGCTTAGGGCAGGGGCTAATCAACTATGGCTACACCTTC. It is translated as CASSLGQGLINYGYTF.

This clonotype was counted between two and nine times. The rearrangement joins TRBV12-3 or TRBV12-4 to TRBJ2-3, with a weak D call TRBD1 (6 bases). The CDR3 runs to 12 residues. Deletions cut 6 bases from V and 9 bases from J, with 13 bases between. The CDR3 sequence is CASSRRDITQYF. In DNA form, the CDR3 reads TGTGCCAGCAGCCGCCGGGACATCACGCAGTATTTT.

This clonotype was observed a handful of times. The rearrangement joins TRBV11-2 to TRBJ2-2; no clear D gene. V was pared by 1 base and J by 4 bases, with 7 bases between. The CDR3 extends over 14 amino acids. Looked up from germline, CDR1 is SGHAT and CDR2 is FQNNGV. As DNA, the CDR3 is TGTGCCAGCAGCTTAGGACGGCTCACCGGGGAGCTGTTTTTT. Translating gives CASSLGRLTGELFF. The complete variable domain, with remaining parts taken from reference TRBV11-2 and TRBJ2-2, reads EAGVAQSPRYKIIEKRQSVAFWCNPISGHATLYWYQQILGQGPKLLIQFQNNGVVDDSQLPKDRFSAERLKGVDSTLKIQPAKLEDSAVYLCASSLGRLTGELFFGEGSRLTVL.

By proportion, this clonotype is medium-sized (0.01 to 0.1%). The chain has TRBV4-3 and TRBJ2-3; D perhaps matches TRBD2 (6 bases). V was cut by 0 bases and J by 1 base, with 8 bases left in between. The CDR3 contains 15 residues. From germline, CDR1 is LGHNA and CDR2 YSLEER. CDR3 nucleotides: TGCGCCAGCAGCCAAGAGGGACTCCGCACAGATACGCAGTATTTT. Its protein is CASSQEGLRTDTQYF.